These 3 T cell receptor beta chains were sequenced from one sample in a study of T cell changes during pregnancy in multiple sclerosis. Sequencing was performed with immunoSEQ multiplex PCR; in TCRdb, only in-frame clones are kept and a portion is missing. The table has 69,000 or so clones, 85% to 95% seen once. Sequencing was performed on peripheral blood, taken in the third trimester of pregnancy. The source is a female donor in good health, enrolled as a control in a pregnancy study.

The count of this clone is one. V gene TRBV7-2 combines with J gene TRBJ2-3, with D uncertain. Germline V gene lookup returns CDR1 SGHTA and CDR2 FQGNSA. Deletions cut 1 base from V and 2 bases from J, with 10 bases between. The CDR3 sequence is 15 residues long. In DNA, the CDR3 is TGTGCCAGCAGCTTAGTCACTACAACCACAGATACGCAGTATTTT. Encoded protein: CASSLVTTTTDTQYF. Drawing the rest from reference TRBV7-2 and TRBJ2-3, the complete variable domain is GAGVSQSPSNKVTEKGKDVELRCDPISGHTALYWYRQSLGQGLEFLIYFQGNSAPDKSGLPSDRFSAERTGGSVSTLTIQRTQQEDSAVYLCASSLVTTTTDTQYFGPGTRLTVL.

This rearrangement joins TRBV9 to TRBJ2-7; the D gene is possibly TRBD2 (6 bases). Trimming took off 0 bases at V and 4 bases at J, with 14 bases between the two ends. Looked up from germline, CDR1 is SGDLS and CDR2 is YYNGEE. The CDR3 runs 15 residues. CDR3 region: CASSVAPSVQYEQYF. The CDR3 bases are TGTGCCAGCAGCGTAGCCCCTAGCGTGCAGTACGAGCAGTACTTC.

This sequence joins TRBV14 and TRBJ1-1; 8 bases are a match to TRBD1. Germline V gene data show CDR1 as SGHDN and CDR2 as FVKESK. The CDR3 is 15 residues long. Losses at the gene ends were 3 bases for V and 4 bases for J; bases not matched to a gene: 7. CDR3 bases: TGTGCCAGCAGCCACCCACAGGGGGAATCCACTGAAGCTTTCTTT. Protein: CASSHPQGESTEAFF.